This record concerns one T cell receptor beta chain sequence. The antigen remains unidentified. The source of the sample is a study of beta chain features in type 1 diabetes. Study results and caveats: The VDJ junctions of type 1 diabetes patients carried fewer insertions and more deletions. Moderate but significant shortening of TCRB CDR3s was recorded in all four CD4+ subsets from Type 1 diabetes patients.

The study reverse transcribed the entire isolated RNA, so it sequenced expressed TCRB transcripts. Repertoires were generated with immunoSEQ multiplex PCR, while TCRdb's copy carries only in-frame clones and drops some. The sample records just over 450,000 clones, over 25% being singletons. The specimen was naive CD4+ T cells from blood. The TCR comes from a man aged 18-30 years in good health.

CDR3 region: CASTRQGSYNEQFF. The CDR3 nucleotides read TGTGCCAGCACCCGACAGGGGTCCTACAATGAGCAGTTCTTC. The chain links TRBV27 to TRBJ2-1; TRBD1 matches at 8 bases. V was pared by 7 bases and J by 1 base, with 3 bases of the junction left unmatched. Germline CDR1 reads MNHEY; CDR2 reads SMNVEV (reference sequence). The CDR3 length is 14 residues.